These 9 T cell receptor beta chains came from one sample sequenced in a study of OX40 agonist ivuxolimab in advanced cancers. TCRdb's copy holds only in-frame clones and misses some; the assay was immunoSEQ multiplex PCR. Among tens of thousands of clones listed, 80% to 85% were seen once. Sequences were derived from CD4+ or CD8+ T cells sorted from blood, sampled in a trial of the OX40 agonist ivuxolimab. The receptors come from an adult with an advanced solid tumor such as melanoma, head and neck, liver or kidney cancer.

The gene calls are TRBV5-5 and TRBJ2-3; 8 bases match TRBD2. This CDR3 spans 14 amino acids. Looked up from germline, CDR1 is SGHKS and CDR2 is YYEKEE (reference sequence). Trimming took 2 bases from V and 6 from J; bases not matched to a gene: 5. In DNA form, the CDR3 reads TGTGCCAGCAGCTTTTTCGGGGGGGCCGATACGCAGTATTTT. Translated, it gives CASSFFGGADTQYF.

J is TRBJ1-5 and V is TRBV2, with 7 bases matching TRBD1. The V and J ends lost 3 bases and 4 bases, in that order; junction bases with no gene match: 3. Germline CDR1 is SNHLY and CDR2 is FYNNEI. The length of the CDR3 is 14 residues. CDR3 DNA: TGTGCCAGCAGTGACAGGGGGAAGAATCAGCCCCAGCATTTT. Its translation is CASSDRGKNQPQHF.

This clone was recorded a few times. In nucleotides, the CDR3 is TGTGCCAGTAGTACCCTGACTAGCGGGAGCTACAATGAGCAGTTCTTC. Its protein product is CASSTLTSGSYNEQFF. The chain combines TRBV19 with TRBJ2-1; 12 bases are shared with TRBD2. V lost 4 bases and J lost 3; bases outside the gene matches: 4. This CDR3 spans 16 amino acids. Germline-derived CDR1 and CDR2 are LNHDA and SQIVND (reference sequence).

CDR3 nucleotide sequence: TGCGCCAGCAGCTTGGGAGGGGGCGGGAACACTGAAGCTTTCTTT. Translating it yields CASSLGGGGNTEAFF. The rearrangement joins TRBV5-1 to TRBJ1-1; TRBD1 matches at 7 bases. The germline gives CDR1 SGHRS, CDR2 YFSETQ. Trimming at V came to 0 bases and at J to 1 base, leaving 3 bases not matched to a gene. CDR3 size: 15 residues.

The chain carries TRBV19 and TRBJ2-7; 11 nucleotides match TRBD1. Germline V gene sequence: CDR1 LNHDA, CDR2 SQIVND (reference sequence). V shed 4 bases and J 5 bases; nucleotides not matched to a gene: 7. CDR3 length: 15 residues. The CDR3 reads CASSTLPGQGDEQYF. CDR3 in DNA: TGTGCCAGTAGTACCCTCCCGGGACAGGGGGACGAGCAGTACTTC.

The CDR3: CASSVGGTLKNIQYF. The CDR3 DNA reads TGTGCCAGCAGTGTCGGGGGTACTCTCAAAAACATTCAGTACTTC. The rearrangement uses TRBV2 and TRBJ2-4, with D possibly TRBD2 on 6 matching bases. This CDR3 has 15 residues. V was shortened by 4 bases and J by 3 bases, with 13 bases between the two germline ends. Per the germline V gene, CDR1 is SNHLY and CDR2 is FYNNEI.

This sequence joins TRBV7-8 and TRBJ1-3; 7 bases map to TRBD1. Trimming took 5 bases from V and 0 from J; bases not matched to a gene: 7. Looked up from germline, CDR1 is SGHVS and CDR2 is FQNEAQ. The CDR3 spans 16 residues. CDR3 coding DNA: TGTGCCAGCAGCAGTAGACAGGGCCTCTCTGGAAACACCATATATTTT. Protein product: CASSSRQGLSGNTIYF.

As concerns this clone: Other DNA sequences of this sample code for an identical CDR3. J is TRBJ2-5 and V is TRBV28; 12 nucleotides line up with TRBD2. Per germline, CDR1 MDHEN and CDR2 SYDVKM. The J segment lost 0 bases and the V segment lost 4 bases, leaving 3 bases of the junction unmatched. The CDR3 runs 16 residues. CDR3 bases: TGTGCCAGCAGTTCCAGACTAGCGGGGGACCAAGAGACCCAGTACTTC. Amino acid sequence: CASSSRLAGDQETQYF.

This rearrangement joins TRBV6-5 to TRBJ2-5, with TRBD1 matching over 9 bases. The V gene end was trimmed by 6 bases and the J gene end by 5 bases; junction bases not matched to a gene: 7. Looked up from germline, CDR1 is MNHEY and CDR2 is SVGAGI. This CDR3 contains 14 residues. This chain's CDR3 is CASRQQGAGETQYF. DNA for the CDR3: TGTGCCAGCAGACAACAGGGGGCAGGGGAGACCCAGTACTTC.